The 8 T cell receptor beta chains given below trace back to one sample, sequenced in a study of shared clonotypes between healthy human individuals. As defined, naive CD8 cells were CD45RO-negative and positively selected for CCR7, with terminally differentiated effector memory CD45RA+ cells excluded. Assay used: immunoSEQ multiplex PCR; TCRdb lists only in-frame clones, some missing. The table shows roughly 2,000,000 clones, with just over 90% occurring only once. The sample consisted of naive CD8+ T cells from PBMCs. The source of these receptors is a man younger than 35 in good health. Some clones in this sample may be carry-over from other donors' samples.

J is TRBJ2-1 and V is TRBV4-1, with 10 bases that match TRBD2. The CDR3 extends over 17 amino acids. Germline trimming cut 6 bases from V and 6 bases from J; bases unmatched to any gene: 14. Germline CDR1 and CDR2: MGHRA and YSYEKL. The CDR3 nucleotides are TGCGCCAGCAGTAGGAGTTCAGCGGGAGGGCACGGCAATGAGCAGTTCTTC. Protein product: CASSRSSAGGHGNEQFF.

This chain links TRBV25-1 with TRBJ1-4, with TRBD1 identical over 7 bases. CDR3 length: 17 amino acids. V was clipped by 6 bases and J by 0 bases; unmatched bases: 10. Germline loops: CDR1 MGHDK, CDR2 SYGVNS. CDR3 loop: CASRGYRGDATNEKLFF. CDR3 DNA sequence: TGTGCCAGCAGAGGCTACAGGGGAGACGCAACTAATGAAAAACTGTTTTTT.

V usage is TRBV6-6 and J usage is TRBJ2-7; D remains ambiguous. The CDR3 is 14 residues long. The germline gives CDR1 MNHNY, CDR2 SVGAGI (reference sequence). The V gene lost 2 bases and the J gene lost 0 bases, with 8 bases spanning the gap. The CDR3 region has the DNA TGTGCCAGCAGTTACATGGAGAGCTCCTACGAGCAGTACTTC. Amino acids: CASSYMESSYEQYF.

The rearrangement uses TRBV5-1 and TRBJ1-2; 11 bases align to TRBD1. The CDR3 has 16 amino acids. V shed 3 bases, J shed 2 bases, and the junction held 6 bases outside the gene matches. Germline V gene data show CDR1 as SGHRS and CDR2 as YFSETQ. CDR3 amino acids: CASSWTGGAFNYGYTF. Here the CDR3 DNA reads TGCGCCAGCAGCTGGACAGGGGGCGCTTTCAACTATGGCTACACCTTC.

The chain employs TRBV7-9 and TRBJ1-1; 7 nucleotides agree with TRBD1. The J segment lost 1 base and the V segment lost 7 bases, leaving 15 bases of the junction unmatched. CDR1 and CDR2 (germline): SEHNR, FQNEAQ (reference sequence). CDR3 length equals 17 residues. The CDR3 is CASNPSPWTGQNTEAFF. Here the CDR3 DNA reads TGTGCCAGCAACCCTTCCCCGTGGACAGGACAGAACACTGAAGCTTTCTTT.

The chain joins TRBV28 to TRBJ1-2, with D perhaps matching TRBD1 (5 bases). The germline V gene has CDR1 MDHEN and CDR2 SYDVKM. The length of the CDR3 is 15 residues. V lost 3 bases, J lost 4 bases, and 15 bases lay in between. The CDR3 here is CASSFRAWGSYGYTF. The CDR3 DNA follows: TGTGCCAGCAGTTTTAGGGCGTGGGGGAGCTATGGCTACACCTTC.

The chain employs TRBV5-6 and TRBJ2-3; no definite D call. CDR3 size: 16 residues. Germline V lookup: CDR1 SGHDT, CDR2 YYEEEE. V lost 4 bases to trimming and J lost 0 bases, with 15 bases between them. CDR3 protein: CASSPTRRISTDTQYF. CDR3 coding DNA: TGTGCCAGCAGCCCAACCCGGCGGATTAGCACAGATACGCAGTATTTT.

J is TRBJ1-3 and V is TRBV29-1; no clear D gene. Germline CDR1 SQVTM, CDR2 ANQGSEA. The ends were cut back, 7 bases at V and 4 bases at J, with 8 bases in the middle. The CDR3 has 11 amino acids. CDR3: CSGRSGNTIYF. In DNA form, the CDR3 reads TGCAGCGGCAGATCCGGAAACACCATATATTTT. Complete variable domain (other parts from reference TRBV29-1 and TRBJ1-3): SAVISQKPSRDICQRGTSLTIQCQVDSQVTMMFWYRQQPGQSLTLIATANQGSEATYESGFVIDKFPISRPNLTFSTLTVSNMSPEDSSIYLCSGRSGNTIYFGEGSWLTVV.